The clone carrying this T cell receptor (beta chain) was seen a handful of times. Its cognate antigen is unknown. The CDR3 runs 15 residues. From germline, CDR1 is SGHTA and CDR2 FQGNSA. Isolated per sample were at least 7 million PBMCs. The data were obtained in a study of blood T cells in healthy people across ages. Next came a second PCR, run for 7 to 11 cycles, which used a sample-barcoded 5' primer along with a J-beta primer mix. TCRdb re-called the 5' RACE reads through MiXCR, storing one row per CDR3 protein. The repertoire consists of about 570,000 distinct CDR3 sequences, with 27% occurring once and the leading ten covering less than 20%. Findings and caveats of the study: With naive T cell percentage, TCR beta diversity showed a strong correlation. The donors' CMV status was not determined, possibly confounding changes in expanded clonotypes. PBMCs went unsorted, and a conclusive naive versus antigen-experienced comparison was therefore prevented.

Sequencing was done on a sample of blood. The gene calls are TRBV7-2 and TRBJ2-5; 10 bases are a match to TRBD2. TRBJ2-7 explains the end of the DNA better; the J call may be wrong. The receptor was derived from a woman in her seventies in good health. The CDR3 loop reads CASSFAGTSVYEQYF. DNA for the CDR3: TGTGCCAGCAGCTTCGCCGGGACTAGCGTATACGAGCAGTACTTC.